Sequencing of this T cell receptor beta chain was carried out in a study of OX40 agonist ivuxolimab in advanced cancers. Germline CDR1 and CDR2: MDHEN and SYDVKM. The CDR3 runs 15 residues. The trim removed 5 bases at V and 4 bases at J, leaving 9 bases unmatched. This clone was seen only a few times. The protocol was immunoSEQ multiplex PCR, while the TCRdb copy is restricted to in-frame clones and leaves out a portion. This table holds around 60,000 clones, roughly 84% found once. The receptor's source is an adult with an advanced solid tumor such as melanoma, head and neck, liver or kidney cancer. The chain uses TRBV28 and TRBJ2-7, with TRBD1 matching 9 bases. The source material was CD4+ or CD8+ T cells sorted from blood, sampled in a trial of the OX40 agonist ivuxolimab. The CDR3 coding sequence is TGTGCCAGCAGTACCAACCGGGACAGGGCTTACGAGCAGTACTTC. Translating gives CASSTNRDRAYEQYF.